In its sample, the clone carrying this T cell receptor (beta chain) was seen many times. Its antigen is currently unknown. The CDR3 sequence is 15 residues long. Germline CDR1 reads LGHDT; CDR2 reads YNNKEL (reference sequence). The V gene lost 6 bases and the J gene lost 1 base, with 15 bases spanning the gap. Among the patients, none had received any treatment before thyroid surgery. TCRdb re-clonotyped the PCR reads via MiXCR. The repertoire has roughly 58,000 clones, approximately 4.1% of them found once; the top ten carry under 25%. The data stem from a study of metastatic and nonmetastatic thyroid tumors. Points from the study as a whole: Benign nodules reportedly had significantly lower TCR beta diversity than malignant thyroid tumors in blood and tumor.

The receptor comes from a female donor with papillary thyroid cancer or a benign thyroid nodule (not recorded which). Some clones in this sample may be carry-over from other donors' samples. The sample consisted of blood. The rearrangement uses TRBV3-1 and TRBJ2-5; TRBD2 might be the D (6 bases). CDR3 nucleotide sequence: TGTGCCAGCAGTCCCGGGCAGCGGGTCCAAGAGACCCAGTACTTC. Translated: CASSPGQRVQETQYF.